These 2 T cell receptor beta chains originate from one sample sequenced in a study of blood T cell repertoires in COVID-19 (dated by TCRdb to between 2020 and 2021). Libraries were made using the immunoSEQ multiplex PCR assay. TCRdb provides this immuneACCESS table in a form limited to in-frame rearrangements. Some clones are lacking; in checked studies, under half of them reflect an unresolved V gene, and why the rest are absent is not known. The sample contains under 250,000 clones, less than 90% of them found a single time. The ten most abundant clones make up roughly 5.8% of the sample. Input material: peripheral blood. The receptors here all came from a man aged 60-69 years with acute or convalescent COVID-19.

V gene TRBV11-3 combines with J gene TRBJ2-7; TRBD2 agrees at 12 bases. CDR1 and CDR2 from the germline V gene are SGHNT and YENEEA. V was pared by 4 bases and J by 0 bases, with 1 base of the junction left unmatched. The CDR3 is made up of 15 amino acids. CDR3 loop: CASSWTSGISYEQYF. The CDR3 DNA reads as TGTGCCAGCAGCTGGACTAGCGGGATCTCCTACGAGCAGTACTTC.

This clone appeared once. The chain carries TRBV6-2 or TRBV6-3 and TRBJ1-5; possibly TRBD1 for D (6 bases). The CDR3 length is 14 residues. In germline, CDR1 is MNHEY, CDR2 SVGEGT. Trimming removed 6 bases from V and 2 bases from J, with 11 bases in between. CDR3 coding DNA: TGTGCCAGCAGCAGGGGTGGTGGCAATCAGCCCCAGCATTTT. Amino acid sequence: CASSRGGGNQPQHF.